Sequencing of this TCR beta chain was carried out in a study of blood T cell repertoires in COVID-19. Overall study: The study drew acute and convalescent COVID-19 samples from the United States, Italy and Spain. PBMCs, B-cell-depleted T cells, or T cells were the source of the cDNA or gDNA that made up the material.

The germline V and J ends were trimmed by 3 bases and 2 bases, with 18 bases remaining between them. The CDR3 extends over 16 amino acids. The germline V gene has CDR1 SGHNT and CDR2 YYREEE (reference sequence). This clone occurred a few times. In the authors' methods: For nucleated cells, counts were estimated from reference gene primer amplification. Assay: immunoSEQ multiplex PCR; the TCRdb copy retains only in-frame clones and omits some. V, J and clone size reflect that table, while D and trimming were determined from the DNA. The sample yields about 220,000 clones, over 75% seen once. While infection was still active, Seattle patients were enrolled and then followed longitudinally.

The material sequenced was peripheral blood. J is TRBJ2-7 and V is TRBV5-4; perhaps TRBD2 as D (5 bases). The TCR originated in a woman between 70 and 85 years old with COVID-19, enrolled during active disease. CDR3 nucleotide sequence: TGTGCCAGCAGCTCGCGGGCTAGTGAACCAGCCTACGAGCAGTACTTC. Protein product: CASSSRASEPAYEQYF.